The 32 T cell receptor beta chains listed next were all sequenced from one sample in a study of blood T cell repertoires in COVID-19. Clones were sequenced by immunoSEQ multiplex PCR, and TCRdb holds only the in-frame ones, with some missing. In the table there are roughly 150,000 clones, more than 70% of which are singletons. The sample comprised peripheral blood. The receptors here all came from a woman in her sixties or seventies who had recovered from COVID-19.

The chain links TRBV11-3 to TRBJ2-4, with a possible D match to TRBD2 (6 bases). The length of the CDR3 is 15 residues. In germline, CDR1 is SGHNT, CDR2 YENEEA. Trimming removed 5 bases from V and 7 bases from J, with 18 bases in between. CDR3 nucleotide sequence: TGTGCCAGCAGCAATACAACCGGGGGTTGGAACATTCAGTACTTC. The encoded protein is CASSNTTGGWNIQYF.

There are a few counts of this clone. The chain uses TRBV21-1 and TRBJ1-1; the table's D call TRBD1 went unverified against the DNA. TRBV21-1 is flagged as a pseudogene. The CDR3 is made up of 18 amino acids. In DNA, the CDR3 is TGTGCCAGCAGCACCCGGGACAGGGCGCCACGAATGAACACTGAAGCTTTCTTT. It encodes CASSTRDRAPRMNTEAFF.

The gene calls are TRBV2 and TRBJ2-3, with 9 nucleotides matching TRBD2. The CDR3 contains 15 residues. The junction had 11 bases not matched to a gene; V was cut back by 10 bases and J by 3 bases. The germline CDR1 and CDR2 sequences are SNHLY and FYNNEI. CDR3 region: CATPRGLAGTDTQYF. The CDR3 DNA reads as TGTGCCACCCCCCGTGGTCTAGCGGGAACAGATACGCAGTATTTT. Filled out from reference TRBV2 and TRBJ2-3, the complete variable domain reads EPEVTQTPSHQVTQMGQEVILRCVPISNHLYFYWYRQILGQKVEFLVSFYNNEISEKSEIFDDQFSVERPDGSNFTLKIRSTKLEDSAMYFCATPRGLAGTDTQYFGPGTRLTVL.

The gene calls are TRBV23-1 and TRBJ2-3, with 11 bases aligning to TRBD2. TRBV23-1 is an ORF for which the function is uncertain. The length of the CDR3 is 16 residues. V dropped 2 bases and J dropped 4; count of bases not matched to a gene: 5. The CDR3 bases are TGCGCCAGCAGTCAAGAGGCTAGCGGGGGGCCAGATACGCAGTATTTT. This codes for CASSQEASGGPDTQYF.

DNA for the CDR3: TGTGCCAGCAGCCACCACAGGTCGGAATACCAAGAGACCCAGTACTTC. Protein product: CASSHHRSEYQETQYF. The chain uses TRBV4-2 and TRBJ2-5; the D gene is possibly TRBD1 (5 bases). V was cut by 3 bases and J by 0 bases, with 14 bases left in between. The CDR3 sequence is 16 residues long. Germline V CDR1 and CDR2: LGHNA, YNFKEQ.

The chain couples TRBV3-1 (or the pseudogene TRBV3-2) to TRBJ1-5; a possible D gene is TRBD1 (5 bases). The CDR3 runs to 15 residues. V shed 1 base and J shed 8 bases, with 15 bases lying between them. Germline V gives CDR1 LGHDT, CDR2 YNNKEL (reference sequence). CDR3 protein: CASSQGGGYLEPQHF. CDR3 in DNA: TGTGCCAGCAGCCAAGGGGGGGGTTATCTGGAGCCCCAGCATTTT.

The chain joins TRBV5-1 to TRBJ2-7, with D perhaps matching TRBD1 (6 bases). Trimming pared 0 bases from V and 4 bases from J, leaving 8 bases between. There are 13 residues in the CDR3. From germline, CDR1 is SGHRS and CDR2 YFSETQ. CDR3 in amino acids: CASSLGGQYEQYF. The CDR3 region has the DNA TGCGCCAGCAGCTTGGGGGGGCAGTACGAGCAGTACTTC.

The chain uses TRBV18 and TRBJ1-2; 10 bases match TRBD1. Losses at the gene ends were 6 bases for V and 8 bases for J; bases not matched to a gene: 9. CDR1 is KGHSH, CDR2 LQKENI, per germline. This CDR3 spans 14 amino acids. As DNA, the CDR3 is TGTGCCAGCTCGCTAGACAGGGGGCGTGGAGGCTACACCTTC. It codes for CASSLDRGRGGYTF.

This clone was seen a single time. The chain links TRBV27 to TRBJ1-5, with D perhaps TRBD1 (6 bases). V lost 5 bases to trimming and J lost 3 bases, with 11 bases between them. Per germline, CDR1 MNHEY and CDR2 SMNVEV (reference sequence). The length of the CDR3 is 14 residues. DNA of the CDR3: TGTGCCAGCAGTCCTCGACAGGTCAATCAGCCCCAGCATTTT. It specifies CASSPRQVNQPQHF.

The rearrangement joins TRBV10-3 to TRBJ1-1; unclear D gene. This CDR3 has 12 amino acids. Germline V gene sequence: CDR1 ENHRY, CDR2 SYGVKD. V dropped 7 bases and J dropped 3 bases, with 9 bases sitting between them. As DNA, the CDR3 is TGTGCCATCAAAAAGGGAGACACTGAAGCTTTCTTT. It specifies CAIKKGDTEAFF.

This clone was counted a few times. The chain combines TRBV19 with TRBJ1-2; no clear D gene. Trimming took off 5 bases at V and 3 bases at J, with 7 bases between the two ends. CDR1 is LNHDA and CDR2 is SQIVND in the germline V gene (reference sequence). This CDR3 has 12 amino acids. CDR3 sequence: CASSHQYYGYTF. CDR3 nucleotides: TGTGCCAGTAGTCACCAGTACTATGGCTACACCTTC.

This clone was counted between two and nine times. The chain couples TRBV5-1 to TRBJ2-7, with a tentative D call TRBD2 (5 bases). The CDR3 extends over 11 amino acids. Trimming took off 4 bases at V and 3 bases at J, with 5 bases between the two ends. CDR1 is SGHRS and CDR2 is YFSETQ in the germline V gene. The CDR3 DNA follows: TGCGCCAGCAGCACTAGCTACGAGCAGTACTTC. Encoded protein: CASSTSYEQYF. Variable domain in full (rest from reference TRBV5-1 and TRBJ2-7): KAGVTQTPRYLIKTRGQQVTLSCSPISGHRSVSWYQQTPGQGLQFLFEYFSETQRNKGNFPGRFSGRQFSNSRSEMNVSTLELGDSALYLCASSTSYEQYFGPGTRLTVT.

This clone appeared once. The chain carries TRBV7-3 and TRBJ1-1; TRBD1 aligns across 11 bases. Germline CDR1 and CDR2: SGHTA and FQGTGA. The CDR3 extends over 15 amino acids. J gave up 4 bases and V 5 bases, and 6 bases lay outside the gene matches. The CDR3 is CASSPGGTGGTEAFF. As DNA, the CDR3 is TGTGCCAGCAGCCCAGGTGGGACAGGGGGCACTGAAGCTTTCTTT.

J is TRBJ2-2 and V is TRBV5-6; D is uncertain. The germline V gene has CDR1 SGHDT and CDR2 YYEEEE. The CDR3 is 13 amino acids. With 1 base removed from V and 6 bases from J, the gap between germline ends came to 7 bases. Here the CDR3 DNA reads TGTGCCAGCAGCTTGTACCAGGCCGGGGAGCTGTTTTTT. Its protein is CASSLYQAGELFF.

The chain is built from TRBV5-6 and TRBJ1-5, with TRBD1 identical over 9 bases. This CDR3 region has 16 residues. With 3 bases clipped from V and 0 bases from J, the junction kept 4 bases outside the gene matches. CDR1 and CDR2 from the germline V gene are SGHDT and YYEEEE. CDR3 sequence: CASSSGTGNSNQPQHF. For the CDR3, the DNA is TGTGCCAGCAGCTCCGGGACAGGGAATAGCAATCAGCCCCAGCATTTT.

The chain combines TRBV28 with TRBJ2-3; D possibly corresponds to TRBD1 (5 bases). Deletions cut 4 bases from V and 4 bases from J, with 12 bases between. Germline CDR1 is MDHEN and CDR2 is SYDVKM. The CDR3 extends over 14 amino acids. The CDR3 bases are TGTGCCAGCAGTTCCCAGGGTTTAGCAGATACGCAGTATTTT. This codes for CASSSQGLADTQYF. The full variable domain, in which reference TRBV28 and TRBJ2-3 provide the parts outside the CDR3, is DVKVTQSSRYLVKRTGEKVFLECVQDMDHENMFWYRQDPGLGLRLIYFSYDVKMKEKGDIPEGYSVSREKKERFSLILESASTNQTSMYLCASSSQGLADTQYFGPGTRLTVL.

The chain recombines TRBV5-6 with TRBJ2-5; D may be TRBD1 (5 bases). The CDR3 loop spans 13 amino acids. The germline V and J ends were trimmed by 1 base and 5 bases, with 9 bases remaining between them. In germline, CDR1 is SGHDT, CDR2 YYEEEE. The CDR3 nucleotides are TGTGCCAGCAGCTTGCCCCCAGGGGAGACCCAGTACTTC. Translated: CASSLPPGETQYF. Drawing the rest from reference TRBV5-6 and TRBJ2-5, the complete variable domain is DAGVTQSPTHLIKTRGQQVTLRCSPKSGHDTVSWYQQALGQGPQFIFQYYEEEERQRGNFPDRFSGHQFPNYSSELNVNALLLGDSALYLCASSLPPGETQYFGPGTRLLVL.

This clone was picked up a small number of times. The rearrangement uses TRBV6-2 or TRBV6-3 and TRBJ2-5, with 12 bases fitting TRBD2. The CDR3 is made up of 16 amino acids. The germline CDR1 and CDR2 sequences are MNHEY and SVGEGT. Trimming took 5 bases from V and 0 from J; bases not matched to a gene: 4. The CDR3 loop reads CASSPASGRDQETQYF. The CDR3 DNA reads as TGTGCCAGCAGTCCGGCTAGCGGGAGGGACCAAGAGACCCAGTACTTC.

The V gene is TRBV2, the J gene TRBJ2-1; D is uncertain. The V end was cut by 8 bases, the J end by 4 bases, with 6 bases between. Germline values: CDR1 SNHLY, CDR2 FYNNEI. The CDR3 length is 11 residues. CDR3 sequence (DNA): TGTGCCAGCTTTTATTACAATGAGCAGTTCTTC. Translated, it gives CASFYYNEQFF.

The rearrangement links TRBV6-6 to TRBJ2-7; the match to TRBD1 covers 9 bases. CDR3 length: 15 amino acids. V lost 6 bases and J lost 0; bases outside the gene matches: 6. CDR1 MNHNY and CDR2 SVGAGI come from the germline V gene (reference sequence). Here the CDR3 DNA reads TGTGCCAGCAGCCCCGGGACAGGGAGCTCCTACGAGCAGTACTTC. Amino acid sequence: CASSPGTGSSYEQYF.

There are a few counts of this clone. Other DNA sequences in this sample translate to the same CDR3. The chain couples TRBV5-1 to TRBJ2-7, with 7 bases matching TRBD2. The V and J ends lost 0 bases and 1 base, in that order; junction bases with no gene match: 1. CDR1 SGHRS and CDR2 YFSETQ come from the germline V gene. The CDR3 extends over 14 amino acids. The CDR3 region has the DNA TGCGCCAGCAGCTTGGCCGGGGGGTCCTACGAGCAGTACTTC. This translates into CASSLAGGSYEQYF.

Notes on this clone: The same CDR3 also results from other DNA sequences found in this sample. The CDR3 loop reads CASSLTGGGTEAFF. CDR3 nucleotide sequence: TGTGCCAGCAGCCTCACAGGGGGGGGGACTGAAGCTTTCTTT. The chain combines TRBV5-4 with TRBJ1-1, with 8 bases identical to TRBD1. Germline CDR1 is SGHNT and CDR2 is YYREEE (reference sequence). Unmatched junction bases numbered 7, after V lost 4 bases and J lost 5 bases. CDR3 length: 14 amino acids.

The chain combines TRBV7-2 with TRBJ2-3, with D possibly TRBD2 on 6 matching bases. The CDR3 sequence is 14 residues long. Germline V gene data show CDR1 as SGHTA and CDR2 as FQGNSA. Trimming cost V 7 bases and J 4 bases, with 15 bases left between them. CDR3 region: CASTRGAGSDTQYF. The CDR3 region has the DNA TGTGCCAGCACCCGTGGGGCGGGGTCAGATACGCAGTATTTT.

This clone was seen a few times. This chain uses TRBV3-1 (or the pseudogene TRBV3-2) with TRBJ2-1, with D possibly TRBD2 on 6 matching bases. Per germline, CDR1 LGHDT and CDR2 YNNKEL (reference sequence). The CDR3 totals 14 residues. Deletions cut 3 bases from V and 9 bases from J, with 15 bases between. CDR3: CASSQEGTAGEQFF. The CDR3 nucleotides are TGTGCCAGCAGCCAGGAGGGCACCGCCGGTGAGCAGTTCTTC.

This clone was detected once. This chain joins TRBV7-9 and TRBJ1-2; D remains ambiguous. Germline V lookup: CDR1 SEHNR, CDR2 FQNEAQ (reference sequence). The V end was cut by 1 base, the J end by 2 bases, with 14 bases between. The CDR3 loop spans 16 amino acids. CDR3 in amino acids: CASSLVLGSPNYGYTF. CDR3 nucleotide sequence: TGTGCCAGCAGCTTAGTTTTGGGCAGTCCAAACTATGGCTACACCTTC.

The genes are TRBV7-3 and TRBJ2-1; 7 nucleotides align to TRBD2. V trimming: 5 bases; J trimming: 3 bases; junction bases outside the gene matches: 4. CDR3 length: 14 residues. CDR1 SGHTA and CDR2 FQGTGA come from the germline V gene. The CDR3 sequence: CASSLAASYNEQFF. In nucleotides, the CDR3 is TGTGCCAGCAGCCTAGCGGCCAGCTACAATGAGCAGTTCTTC.

This clone showed up many times. This rearrangement joins TRBV6-5 to TRBJ1-3, with D perhaps TRBD1 (6 bases). Trimming left V 11 bases short and J 3 bases short, with 14 bases between. Germline V gene data show CDR1 as MNHEY and CDR2 as SVGAGI. This CDR3 has 13 amino acids. The chain's CDR3 is CAWGPEVGNTIYF. The CDR3 bases are TGTGCCTGGGGGCCAGAGGTTGGAAACACCATATATTTT.

This clone was seen a handful of times. This chain links TRBV28 with TRBJ2-7, with D possibly matching TRBD1 (6 bases). The germline CDR1 and CDR2 sequences are MDHEN and SYDVKM. V lost 8 bases and J 0 bases, leaving 14 bases between the germline ends. The CDR3 has 14 amino acids. CDR3 sequence: CASQGSFSSYEQYF. CDR3 coding DNA: TGTGCCAGCCAGGGGAGCTTCAGCTCCTACGAGCAGTACTTC.

This CDR3 is CASQAPDEKLFF. CDR3 nucleotide sequence: TGTGCCAGCCAGGCCCCTGATGAAAAACTGTTTTTT. V usage is TRBV3-1 (or the pseudogene TRBV3-2) and J usage is TRBJ1-4; no definite D call. Germline lookup yields CDR1 LGHDT and CDR2 YNNKEL (reference sequence). The CDR3 covers 12 residues. V dropped 8 bases and J dropped 6 bases, with 10 bases sitting between them.

A single count supports this clone. The rearrangement joins TRBV30 to TRBJ1-2; TRBD1 matches 8 bases. The CDR3 spans 17 residues. Germline V gene lookup returns CDR1 GTSNPN and CDR2 SVGIG (reference sequence). V shed 7 bases, J shed 4 bases, and the junction held 20 bases outside the gene matches. The CDR3 loop is CASQWVAGGEVSYGYTF. The CDR3 region has the DNA TGTGCCTCCCAATGGGTAGCAGGGGGCGAAGTTTCCTATGGCTACACCTTC.

The chain couples TRBV6-1 to TRBJ2-6; 7 nucleotides line up with TRBD2. The CDR3 has 15 amino acids. The J segment lost 2 bases and the V segment lost 7 bases, leaving 5 bases of the junction unmatched. Germline V CDR1 and CDR2: MNHNS, SASEGT. CDR3 nucleotide sequence: TGTGCCAGCACCCCGGGAGGTGCTGGGGCCAACGTCCTGACTTTC. Amino acid sequence: CASTPGGAGANVLTF.

The rearrangement uses TRBV13 and TRBJ1-6, with a tentative D call TRBD1 (6 bases). Germline assignment: CDR1 PRHDT and CDR2 FYEKMQ (reference sequence). This CDR3 is built from 15 residues. V was trimmed by 3 bases and J by 7 bases, leaving 13 bases between them. CDR3 DNA sequence: TGTGCCAGCAGCTTTGTCGACAGGCTAAATTCACCCCTCCACTTT. Its translation is CASSFVDRLNSPLHF. Variable domain in full (rest from reference TRBV13 and TRBJ1-6): AAGVIQSPRHLIKEKRETATLKCYPIPRHDTVYWYQQGPGQDPQFLISFYEKMQSDKGSIPDRFSAQQFSDYHSELNMSSLELGDSALYFCASSFVDRLNSPLHFGNGTRLTVT.